Listed here are 11 T cell receptor beta chains from one sample, sequenced in a study of T cell responses to AZD1222 COVID-19 vaccine. Libraries were prepared by immunoSEQ multiplex PCR; TCRdb keeps only in-frame clonotypes and omits some of them. Of under 130,000 clones in the sample, roughly 87% were seen once. The sample here was peripheral blood, taken 28 days after the second AZD1222 dose. Receptor source: an adult who received the AZD1222 COVID-19 vaccine.

The rearrangement joins TRBV19 to TRBJ1-5; perhaps TRBD1 as D (6 bases). Germline CDR1 LNHDA, CDR2 SQIVND (reference sequence). The CDR3 runs to 18 residues. Trimming removed 0 bases from V and 0 bases from J, with 15 bases in between. CDR3 in DNA: TGTGCCAGTAGTATAGATGAACAGGGTTTTTATAGCAATCAGCCCCAGCATTTT. This codes for CASSIDEQGFYSNQPQHF.

This chain uses TRBV19 with TRBJ1-2; 8 bases are a match to TRBD1. Trimming at V came to 8 bases and at J to 8 bases, leaving 13 bases not matched to a gene. The length of the CDR3 is 14 residues. Germline V gives CDR1 LNHDA, CDR2 SQIVND (reference sequence). The CDR3 spells CASEGRGQLWGYTF. CDR3 nucleotides: TGTGCCAGTGAAGGCAGGGGGCAATTATGGGGCTACACCTTC.

The rearrangement uses TRBV5-1 and TRBJ1-2; the match to TRBD1 covers 7 bases. CDR1 and CDR2 from the germline V gene are SGHRS and YFSETQ. This CDR3 has 16 amino acids. With V trimmed by 4 bases and J by 0 bases, 9 bases remained unmatched. The CDR3 sequence is CASSPDRAPANYGYTF. The CDR3 bases are TGCGCCAGCAGCCCTGACAGGGCTCCAGCTAACTATGGCTACACCTTC.

The genes are TRBV5-1 and TRBJ2-1; D remains unclear. V lost 1 base and J lost 5, with 10 bases in between. Germline assignment: CDR1 SGHRS and CDR2 YFSETQ. The CDR3 has 14 amino acids. CDR3 bases: TGCGCCAGCAGCTTGACGGCGGCCCACAATGAGCAGTTCTTC. Translating gives CASSLTAAHNEQFF. Variable domain in full (rest from reference TRBV5-1 and TRBJ2-1): KAGVTQTPRYLIKTRGQQVTLSCSPISGHRSVSWYQQTPGQGLQFLFEYFSETQRNKGNFPGRFSGRQFSNSRSEMNVSTLELGDSALYLCASSLTAAHNEQFFGPGTRLTVL.

This clone was counted many times. The rearrangement links TRBV19 to TRBJ2-2, with 8 nucleotides matching TRBD2. CDR3 size: 17 residues. The junction had 9 bases not matched to a gene; V was cut back by 3 bases and J by 3 bases. Germline CDR1 LNHDA, CDR2 SQIVND (reference sequence). The CDR3 is CASSISSGSFYTGELFF. The DNA of the CDR3 is TGTGCCAGTAGTATCTCAAGCGGGAGCTTTTACACCGGGGAGCTGTTTTTT. The whole variable domain, filled in from reference TRBV19 and TRBJ2-2, reads DGGITQSPKYLFRKEGQNVTLSCEQNLNHDAMYWYRQDPGQGLRLIYYSQIVNDFQKGDIAEGYSVSREKKESFPLTVTSAQKNPTAFYLCASSISSGSFYTGELFFGEGSRLTVL.

The chain is built from TRBV19 and TRBJ1-6; TRBD1 matches 7 bases. V trimming: 5 bases; J trimming: 7 bases; junction bases outside the gene matches: 8. The germline V gene encodes CDR1 LNHDA and CDR2 SQIVND (reference sequence). This CDR3 comprises 15 residues. The CDR3 nucleotides are TGTGCCAGTAGTGACACAGGGGAAGGCAATTCACCCCTCCACTTT. Protein: CASSDTGEGNSPLHF.

In this sample, this clone turned up once. The CDR3 nucleotides are TGCGCCAGCAGCTTGGTACCCCCCAGGGGGTACACCGGGGAGCTGTTTTTT. It codes for CASSLVPPRGYTGELFF. The chain combines TRBV5-1 with TRBJ2-2, with 7 bases matching TRBD1. Per the germline V gene, CDR1 is SGHRS and CDR2 is YFSETQ. The CDR3 sequence is 17 residues long. J was trimmed by 3 bases and V by 0 bases; bases with no gene match: 8.

This clone was seen more than once but under ten times. J is TRBJ2-2 and V is TRBV3-1 (or the pseudogene TRBV3-2), with D tentatively TRBD2 (6 bases). The germline V gene encodes CDR1 LGHDT and CDR2 YNNKEL (reference sequence). Trimming removed 4 bases at V and 4 bases at J, with 16 bases between. There are 16 residues in the CDR3. CDR3 protein: CASSREVWGSTGELFF. DNA of the CDR3: TGTGCCAGCAGCCGGGAGGTGTGGGGGAGCACCGGGGAGCTGTTTTTT.

This sequence joins TRBV18 and TRBJ2-1, with D possibly matching TRBD2 (5 bases). Germline CDR1 reads KGHSH; CDR2 reads LQKENI. This CDR3 has 17 amino acids. With 3 bases removed from V and 8 bases from J, the gap between germline ends came to 23 bases. CDR3 sequence (DNA): TGTGCCAGCTCACCCCTTTCAGGACGGACCGGGATCGATGAGCAGTTCTTC. It translates to CASSPLSGRTGIDEQFF.

CDR3: CASSVNRGSSSGEQFF. For the CDR3, the DNA is TGCGCCAGCAGTGTAAACAGGGGCAGTTCAAGCGGTGAGCAGTTCTTC. This chain links TRBV10-1 with TRBJ2-1, with 7 bases fitting TRBD1. Germline V lookup: CDR1 WNHNN, CDR2 SYGVQD (reference sequence). V gave up 4 bases and J gave up 9 bases; unmatched junction bases: 15. The CDR3 sequence is 16 residues long.

This chain joins TRBV5-1 and TRBJ1-2, with unresolved D. This CDR3 is 14 amino acids long. Germline V lookup: CDR1 SGHRS, CDR2 YFSETQ. The V gene lost 0 bases and the J gene lost 4 bases, with 10 bases spanning the gap. The CDR3 here is CASSLVLDSYGYTF. CDR3 nucleotides: TGCGCCAGCAGCTTGGTTTTAGACTCCTATGGCTACACCTTC.